This T cell receptor (beta chain) was documented in a study of blood T cells in healthy people across ages (dated by TCRdb to between 2015 and 2016). Describing the broader study: In model experiments, template switching captured about one uniquely barcoded TCR beta cDNA molecule for every two T cells. To track age-related changes in TCR beta repertoire diversity, the study relied on deep sequencing normalized with unique cDNA molecular identifiers. Four age groups were formed from the donors: young (average approximately 15 years), middle-aged (just under 40), aged (62) and long-lived (more than 75). To avoid experimental bias, donors of different ages were randomly spread across the sequencing lanes. The study analyzed two additional independent replicas of 1 million unique cDNA reads from the same blood draw for two donors, one aged 18 to 30 and one aged 80 or older.

On the study overall, not on this receptor specifically: Observed TCR beta diversity correlated strongly with the percentage of naive T cells measured by flow cytometry. Because donor CMV infection status was unknown, age-related changes in expanded clonotypes were potentially confounded. Bulk unsorted PBMC profiling prevented conclusive comparison of naive and antigen-experienced compartments. Observed TCR beta diversity per million T cells fell roughly linearly with age, and a significant reduction was already apparent by age about 38. Estimates of total diversity from one million sequenced T cells were regarded as lower bounds and underestimates. Compared with the aged group, the long-lived group had more naive CD4+ T cells, fewer expanded clones and increased TCR diversity, suggesting age selection.

In regard to this clonotype: Its antigen has not been determined. Base-call qualities are not available, and no considerably larger clone is one nucleotide away.

Based on the germline V gene (reference sequence), the CDR1 and CDR2 sequences are DFQATT and SNEGSKA. The V and J ends are trimmed by 2 bases and 2 bases, leaving 13 bases between them. The CDR3, from cysteine to phenylalanine, totals 15 residues. Of all the DNA, just the CDR3 is kept, 45 bases in frame from base 1. The roughly 38 donors, aged 6 to 90 years, were systemically healthy Caucasian individuals from Russia. Around 9.7 milliliters of peripheral blood were collected from each donor into EDTA-treated Vacutainer tubes. Ficoll-Paque density-gradient centrifugation was used to isolate PBMCs, with at least 6.5 million per sample. Trizol reagent was used to extract total RNA from the PBMCs, yielding at least 5.5 micrograms per sample. For every donor, flow cytometry on a PBMC aliquot measured the percentage of naive CD45RAhigh/CD27high T cells. Receptors were amplified or captured by 5' RACE. The second PCR ran for about 6 to 12 cycles and used a J-beta primer mix along with a sample-barcoded 5' primer. Each TCR beta cDNA molecule received a unique molecular identifier from a template-switch 5' adaptor carrying 12 random nucleotides. At least 2.5 million CDR3-containing paired-end reads were obtained from each sample. First-strand cDNA was synthesized from all RNA with the Mint cDNA synthesis kit, primed by a TRBC-specific oligonucleotide. All cDNA was treated with uracil-DNA glycosylase and then went through a first 18-cycle PCR with the universal primers M1SS and BC2_uni_R. Regarding the original processing steps: Normalization of each sample was performed by random selection of 1 million high-quality reads, each carrying a distinct molecular identifier. Reads with shared molecular identifiers were discarded instead of being binned into consensus sequences. MiTCR, run with a Q25 quality threshold and the strictest error-elimination algorithm, handled CDR3 identification, clonotype clustering and error correction. A nonparametric unseen species model with Euler transformation was used to estimate a lower bound on total TCR beta diversity. TCRdb cleaned the public reads at Q25 with fastp, built clones with MiXCR and kept in-frame beta chains. One record per CDR3 amino acid sequence lists the most common genes and DNA. Here the V and J calls rest on TCRdb's processing, not on the authors' analysis. The sample has 1.8 million or so distinct CDR3 sequences on record, approximately 40% of them singletons. The ten largest clonotypes hold approximately 22% of the sample.

The specimen was blood. The V and J segments used are TRBV20-1 and TRBJ1-5, and the D gene may be TRBD1, 6 bases matching. The origin of this receptor is a human donor in good health. Here the CDR3 is given as CSARMGAYRNQPQHF. In nucleotides, the sequence is TGCAGTGCTAGAATGGGGGCCTATCGCAATCAGCCCCAGCATTTT.